This T cell receptor (beta chain) comes out of a study of precursors of human CD4 cytotoxic T cells. Whole-study results and caveats: A bigger fraction of IL-7Rhigh TEMRA clonotypes were expanded effector clonotypes, versus TEM or TCM. Compared with TCM and TEM, TEMRA subsets showed lower diversity and more expanded clonotypes. A human observational design cannot definitively establish the direction of precursor-to-effector cell differentiation.

Each CDR3 protein gets one entry after TCRdb re-called the reads with MiXCR. The table lists about 60 distinct CDR3 sequences. The bulk UMI libraries came from four sorted CD4+ memory subsets, including IL-7R-high and IL-7R-negative TEMRA. This CDR3 has 14 residues. V shed 5 bases and J 5 bases; nucleotides not matched to a gene: 5. As concerns this clonotype: Its antigen is unknown.

This TCR derives from a human donor in good health. The sequenced sample consisted of memory CD4+ T cells from blood (PBMCs). The chain links TRBV12-3 or TRBV12-4 to TRBJ2-3; 9 positions agree with TRBD2. The CDR3 DNA reads as TGTGCCAGCAGTATTAGCGGGAGACGAGATACGCAGTATTTT. Encoded protein: CASSISGRRDTQYF.